The T cell receptor beta chain described here comes from a study of blood T cell repertoires in COVID-19. Across the study: The United States, Italy and Spain supplied acute and convalescent COVID-19 samples. Sources were T cells, B-cell-depleted T cells, or PBMCs; the material itself was cDNA or gDNA.

Trimming stripped 0 bases from V and 5 bases from J, with 8 bases between. The V gene's germline CDR1 is SGHRS and CDR2 YFSETQ. The CDR3 sequence is 14 residues long. Patients from Seattle were sampled longitudinally, starting during active infection. As originally analysed: Estimated nucleated cell counts came from reference gene primer amplification. Here immunoSEQ multiplex PCR was the method, and the copy in TCRdb shows in-frame clones only, minus some. V, J and clone size reflect that table, while D and trimming were determined from the DNA. Among roughly 340,000 clones, around 90% were seen once, and the ten largest hold around 2.8%.

Source material: peripheral blood. The chain combines TRBV5-1 with TRBJ2-2; D is perhaps TRBD1 (5 bases). The sequence came from a woman aged 30 to 39 with COVID-19, enrolled during active disease. The CDR3 spells CASSLAGPTGELFF. Written as DNA, the CDR3 is TGCGCCAGCAGCTTGGCAGGGCCGACCGGGGAGCTGTTTTTT.